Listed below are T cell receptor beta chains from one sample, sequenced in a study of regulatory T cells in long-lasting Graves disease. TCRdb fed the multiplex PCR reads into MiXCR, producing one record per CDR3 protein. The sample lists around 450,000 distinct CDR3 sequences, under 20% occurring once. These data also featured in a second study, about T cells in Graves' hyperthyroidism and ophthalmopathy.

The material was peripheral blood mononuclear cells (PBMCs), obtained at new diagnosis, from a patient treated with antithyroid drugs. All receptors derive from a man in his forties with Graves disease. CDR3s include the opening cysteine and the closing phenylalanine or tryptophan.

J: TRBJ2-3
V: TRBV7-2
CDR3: CATRTDTQYF

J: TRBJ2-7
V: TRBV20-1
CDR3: CSASSGRAHEQYF

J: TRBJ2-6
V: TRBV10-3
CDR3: CAITGTGGAGANVLTF

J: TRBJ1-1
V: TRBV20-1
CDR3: CSATDRGVTEAFF

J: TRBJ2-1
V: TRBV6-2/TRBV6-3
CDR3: CASSYRGSLYNEQFF

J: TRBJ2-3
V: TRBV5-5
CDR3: CASSLVGDTQYF

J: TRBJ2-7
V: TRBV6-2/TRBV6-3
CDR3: CASTGGIYEQYF

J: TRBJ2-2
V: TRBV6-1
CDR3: CASSVSGGELFF

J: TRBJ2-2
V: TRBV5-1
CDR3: CASRGSRPGSTGELFF

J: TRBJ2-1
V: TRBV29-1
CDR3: CSVDQTGAFDNEQFF

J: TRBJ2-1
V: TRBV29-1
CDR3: CSAPGLAGGRLNEQFF

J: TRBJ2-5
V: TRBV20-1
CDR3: CSARGLRNQETQYF

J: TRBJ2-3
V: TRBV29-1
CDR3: CSVGRGSGGGTDTQYF

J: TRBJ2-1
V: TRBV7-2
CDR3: CASSLRGAGVREQFF

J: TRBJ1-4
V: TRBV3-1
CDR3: CASSHDRGTNEKLFF

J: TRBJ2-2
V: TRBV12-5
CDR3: CASGLPPTSGANTGELFF

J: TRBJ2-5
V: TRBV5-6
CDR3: CASSFLAGVEFF

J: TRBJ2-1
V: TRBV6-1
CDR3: CASSEITRASGKQFF

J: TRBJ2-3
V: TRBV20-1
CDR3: CSARWGPGPDTQYF

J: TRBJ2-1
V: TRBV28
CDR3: CASSFGEGGVHNEQFF

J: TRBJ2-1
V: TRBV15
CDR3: CATSSPRTAVSYNEQFF

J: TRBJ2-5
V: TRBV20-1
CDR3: CSARDGRQAQETQYF

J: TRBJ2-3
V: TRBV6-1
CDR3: CASSPGLAGQLGTQYF

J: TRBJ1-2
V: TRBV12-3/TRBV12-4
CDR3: CASTADRGRGGYTF

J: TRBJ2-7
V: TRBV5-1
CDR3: CASSPGRENYEQYF

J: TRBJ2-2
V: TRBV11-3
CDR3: CASSSQTSSTGELFF

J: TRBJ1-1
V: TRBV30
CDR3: CAWSSWGVPRNTEAFF

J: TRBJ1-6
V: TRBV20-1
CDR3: CSARDRSAGGNRGNSPLHF

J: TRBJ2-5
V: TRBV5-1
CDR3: CASSRGLRRETQYF

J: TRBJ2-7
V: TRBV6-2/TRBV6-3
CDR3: CASSSLAGGPLEQYF

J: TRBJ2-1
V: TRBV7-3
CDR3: CASSTGTGGFNEQFF

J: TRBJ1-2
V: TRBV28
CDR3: CASSPGLYGYTF

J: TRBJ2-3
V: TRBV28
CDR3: CASPPGLAGQSTDTQYF

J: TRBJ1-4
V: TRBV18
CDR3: CASSPGTVAEKLFF

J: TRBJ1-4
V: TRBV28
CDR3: CANSPIGGPNEKLFF